Each of the 19 T cell receptor beta chains below was sequenced from the same sample in a study of GPR56 and killer-like receptors on CD4 memory cells. FACS enrichment separated five CD4+ populations based on killer cell lectin-like receptor and GPR56 expression. After re-calling the reads, TCRdb lists one entry per CDR3 protein, DNA absent. In all, the sample yields about 990 distinct CDR3 sequences. The sample was memory CD4+ T cells from blood. Every receptor here comes from a human donor in good health.

The chain recombines TRBV2 with TRBJ2-7; TCRdb proposes TRBD1, but this gene call is untestable without DNA. The V gene's germline CDR1 is SNHLY and CDR2 FYNNEI. The CDR3 is made up of 13 amino acids. CDR3 in amino acids: CASSAGTGYEQYF.

By frequency, this clonotype is large. The V and J genes are TRBV19 and TRBJ2-6. This CDR3 spans 14 amino acids. Germline V gives CDR1 LNHDA, CDR2 SQIVND (reference sequence). This chain's CDR3 is CASNSFSGANVLTF.

The V and J genes are TRBV25-1 and TRBJ2-7. This CDR3 has 13 residues. Germline V gives CDR1 MGHDK, CDR2 SYGVNS. The CDR3 loop reads CASSMTHAYEQYF.

This clonotype is large by frequency. The V gene is TRBV18, the J gene TRBJ2-3; TCRdb lists TRBD1, though no DNA is available to test this call. CDR3 length equals 14 residues. The germline CDR1 and CDR2 sequences are KGHSH and LQKENI. CDR3 protein: CASSTGTGTDTQYF. The full variable domain, rest sourced from reference TRBV18 and TRBJ2-3, is NAGVMQNPRHLVRRRGQEARLRCSPMKGHSHVYWYRQLPEEGLKFMVYLQKENIIDESGMPKERFSAEFPKEGPSILRIQQVVRGDSAAYFCASSTGTGTDTQYFGPGTRLTVL.

By frequency, this clonotype is medium-sized (0.01 to 0.1%). The CDR3 is CASSYRASETQYF. This chain uses TRBV6-5 with TRBJ2-5. The CDR3 covers 13 residues. CDR1 and CDR2 (germline): MNHEY, SVGAGI.

This clonotype registers large by frequency. The rearrangement uses TRBV29-1 and TRBJ1-2. The CDR3 totals 11 residues. CDR1 and CDR2 (germline): SQVTM, ANQGSEA. This CDR3 reads CSVEEGYGYTF. Variable domain in full (rest from reference TRBV29-1 and TRBJ1-2): SAVISQKPSRDICQRGTSLTIQCQVDSQVTMMFWYRQQPGQSLTLIATANQGSEATYESGFVIDKFPISRPNLTFSTLTVSNMSPEDSSIYLCSVEEGYGYTFGSGTRLTVV.

Frequency places this clonotype as medium-sized (0.01 to 0.1%). The chain links TRBV11-2 to TRBJ2-6. The CDR3 covers 15 residues. CDR1 is SGHAT, CDR2 FQNNGV, per germline. The CDR3 spells CASSLGGSGANVLTF.

This clonotype shows up as large (0.1 to 1%) by frequency. The V and J genes are TRBV6-6 and TRBJ1-5. The CDR3 totals 12 residues. Germline-derived CDR1 and CDR2 are MNHNY and SVGAGI (reference sequence). The chain's CDR3 is CASSYPAQPQHF.

Its frequency marks this clonotype as medium-sized (0.01 to 0.1%). V and J are TRBV12-3 or TRBV12-4 and TRBJ1-2; the D gene TCRdb calls, TRBD1, cannot be checked with no DNA. The CDR3 consists of 13 residues. The CDR3 region is CASSFGDRYGYTF.

The CDR3 is CASVSFLPRPEAFF. This sequence joins TRBV28 and TRBJ1-1; TCRdb's D call, TRBD1, is unchecked because there is no DNA. Germline V CDR1 and CDR2: MDHEN, SYDVKM. The CDR3 totals 14 residues.

The rearrangement links TRBV7-2 to TRBJ1-6. Germline assignment: CDR1 SGHTA and CDR2 FQGNSA. The CDR3 covers 13 residues. The CDR3 here is CASSPAGNSPLHF. Full variable domain (missing parts from reference TRBV7-2 and TRBJ1-6): GAGVSQSPSNKVTEKGKDVELRCDPISGHTALYWYRQSLGQGLEFLIYFQGNSAPDKSGLPSDRFSAERTGGSVSTLTIQRTQQEDSAVYLCASSPAGNSPLHFGNGTRLTVT.

This clonotype is labeled medium-sized based on frequency. The genes are TRBV18 and TRBJ2-7; the TRBD2 assignment by TCRdb is unverifiable without DNA. The CDR3 is made up of 14 amino acids. CDR1 is KGHSH, CDR2 LQKENI, per germline. The CDR3 spells CASSLGLASYEQYF.

This clonotype is medium-sized by frequency. J is TRBJ1-1 and V is TRBV6-2 or TRBV6-3; TCRdb gives TRBD1 as the D gene, but with no DNA this cannot be confirmed. The CDR3 is 15 amino acids. Germline assignment: CDR1 MNHEY and CDR2 SVGEGT. This chain's CDR3 is CASSYYGGGNTEAFF.

This clonotype is classed as medium-sized by frequency. The rearrangement uses TRBV20-1 and TRBJ1-2; TCRdb proposes TRBD1, but this gene call is untestable without DNA. The germline V gene encodes CDR1 DFQATT and CDR2 SNEGSKA (reference sequence). The CDR3 is 14 residues long. The CDR3 protein is CSADSDRAVYGYTF.

This clonotype is classed as medium-sized by frequency. The J gene is TRBJ2-5, the V gene TRBV18; the TRBD2 assignment by TCRdb is unverifiable without DNA. In germline, CDR1 is KGHSH, CDR2 LQKENI. This CDR3 comprises 15 residues. This CDR3 is CASSPRGTPQETQYF.

According to its frequency, this clonotype is medium-sized. The chain employs TRBV27 and TRBJ2-7; the D call of TRBD1 rests on TCRdb alone, since no DNA is present to check it. The CDR3 consists of 15 residues. Germline lookup yields CDR1 MNHEY and CDR2 SMNVEV (reference sequence). This CDR3 reads CASKGAGVGGYEQYF.

This clonotype is labeled large based on frequency. The J gene is TRBJ1-1, the V gene TRBV11-1. The CDR3 totals 15 residues. Germline loops: CDR1 SGHAT, CDR2 FQDESV (reference sequence). CDR3 in amino acids: CASSLGGYMNTEAFF.

Measured by frequency, this clonotype is medium-sized. The chain employs TRBV18 and TRBJ2-7; the TCRdb call, TRBD1, lacks DNA for checking. The CDR3 sequence is 15 residues long. Germline V gene data show CDR1 as KGHSH and CDR2 as LQKENI. The CDR3 loop reads CASSPSIRGGYEQYF.

This CDR3 is CASSASGTGPEKLFF. The rearrangement joins TRBV19 to TRBJ1-4; the TRBD1 assignment by TCRdb is unverifiable without DNA. CDR1 is LNHDA and CDR2 is SQIVND in the germline V gene (reference sequence). The CDR3 is made up of 15 amino acids.